One sample yielded the 20 T cell receptor beta chains listed below, sequenced in a study of vaccination effects on CD4 cells after COVID-19. Sequenced by immunoSEQ multiplex PCR; TCRdb stores in-frame clones only, minus some. This sample has approximately 50,000 clones, with just under 80% found just once. Viral peptide pool expansion of antigen-specific CD4+ T cells preceded sequencing in the ViraFEST assay. Having been cultured for about ten days, the cells underwent CD4+ T cell isolation. Nobody among the vaccine recipients had prior SARS-CoV-2 infection (nucleocapsid antibodies were negative). The antigens for these receptors are not known. The sequenced sample was CD4+ T cells from PBMCs cultured with HCoV-OC43 spike peptides, obtained before COVID-19 vaccination. Subset defined: HCoV-OC43 spike overlapping peptide pool stimulation. All receptors come from a human donor who received a COVID-19 vaccine.

Note on this clone: One end of the junction fails to match germline, which may point to a read error. The chain links TRBV7-9 to TRBJ2-3; D is possibly TRBD1 or TRBD2 (5 bases each). Germline V lookup: CDR1 SEHNR, CDR2 FQNEAQ (reference sequence). The CDR3 covers 11 residues. In DNA form, the CDR3 reads TGTGCCAGCAGCTTAGCCCCCGGGGCCACTTTC. Its translation is CASSLAPGATF. Combining the CDR3 with reference TRBV7-9 and TRBJ2-3 gives the whole variable domain DTGVSQNPRHKITKRGQNVTFRCDPISEHNRLYWYRQTLGQGPEFLTYFQNEAQLEKSRLLSDRFSAERPKGSFSTLEIQRTEQGDSAMYLCASSLAPGATFGPGTRLTVL.

This clone appeared a single time. V gene TRBV7-2 combines with J gene TRBJ2-2; TRBD1 might be the D (6 bases). The V end was cut by 5 bases, the J end by 5 bases, with 9 bases between. Germline lookup yields CDR1 SGHTA and CDR2 FQGNSA. The CDR3 is 13 residues long. The CDR3 DNA follows: TGTGCCAGCAGCAGGGGGAAAACCGGGGAGCTGTTTTTT. This translates into CASSRGKTGELFF. Looking up the rest from reference TRBV7-2 and TRBJ2-2 gives the full variable domain: GAGVSQSPSNKVTEKGKDVELRCDPISGHTALYWYRQSLGQGLEFLIYFQGNSAPDKSGLPSDRFSAERTGGSVSTLTIQRTQQEDSAVYLCASSRGKTGELFFGEGSRLTVL.

V usage is TRBV25-1 and J usage is TRBJ2-3, with 7 bases identical to TRBD1. J gave up 2 bases and V 5 bases, and 7 bases lay outside the gene matches. Germline-derived CDR1 and CDR2 are MGHDK and SYGVNS. This CDR3 has 15 residues. CDR3 bases: TGTGCCAGCAGTAAACAGGGGACCGTCACAGATACGCAGTATTTT. Protein: CASSKQGTVTDTQYF.

This chain joins TRBV5-6 and TRBJ2-3; tentatively, D is TRBD1 or TRBD2 (5 bases each). Trimming stripped 4 bases from V and 4 bases from J, with 13 bases between. Germline V gene lookup returns CDR1 SGHDT and CDR2 YYEEEE. There are 14 residues in the CDR3. CDR3 sequence reads: CASSVMGVSDTQYF. The DNA of the CDR3 is TGTGCCAGCAGCGTTATGGGGGTGTCAGATACGCAGTATTTT.

This clone was detected only a few times. The chain links TRBV3-1 (or the pseudogene TRBV3-2) to TRBJ1-2; no firm D call. The germline V and J ends were trimmed by 6 bases and 8 bases, with 19 bases remaining between them. CDR1 LGHDT and CDR2 YNNKEL come from the germline V gene (reference sequence). The length of the CDR3 is 14 residues. CDR3 protein: CASRLTSGGRGYTF. CDR3 nucleotide sequence: TGTGCCAGCAGGCTGACCTCGGGAGGGAGAGGCTACACCTTC.

V and J are TRBV18 and TRBJ1-6; TRBD1 is a possible D gene (5 bases). The CDR3 extends over 16 amino acids. The germline V gene encodes CDR1 KGHSH and CDR2 LQKENI. V dropped 2 bases and J dropped 10 bases, with 18 bases sitting between them. CDR3 in DNA: TGTGCCAGCTCACCAGCCCAGTTAGGGGACCCATCACCCCTCCACTTT. Protein sequence: CASSPAQLGDPSPLHF.

This rearrangement joins TRBV5-1 to TRBJ2-2; the match to TRBD1 covers 9 bases. CDR3 length equals 15 residues. J lost 5 bases, V lost 4 bases, and 6 bases had no gene match. Germline V gene data show CDR1 as SGHRS and CDR2 as YFSETQ. CDR3 loop: CASSRGTGQTGELFF. The CDR3 DNA follows: TGCGCCAGCAGCCGGGGGACAGGGCAGACCGGGGAGCTGTTTTTT.

This chain uses TRBV6-4 with TRBJ2-5; a weak D match, TRBD2 (6 bases). This CDR3 is built from 13 residues. Trimming stripped 6 bases from V and 6 bases from J, with 14 bases between. Germline lookup yields CDR1 MRHNA and CDR2 SNTAGT. CDR3 residues: CASSGDFGQTQYF. The CDR3 bases are TGTGCCAGCAGCGGGGACTTTGGGCAGACCCAGTACTTC.

This clone was counted a few times. J is TRBJ2-3 and V is TRBV5-1; 8 nucleotides agree with TRBD1. Germline CDR1 SGHRS, CDR2 YFSETQ. The CDR3 spans 13 residues. After removal of 4 bases from V and 7 bases from J, the junction contained 5 bases not matched to a gene. The CDR3: CASSGQGVNTQYF. CDR3 DNA sequence: TGCGCCAGCAGCGGACAGGGCGTGAATACGCAGTATTTT.

The sample holds one count of this clone. V is TRBV7-9 and J is TRBJ1-5, with no clear D. The germline CDR1 and CDR2 sequences are SEHNR and FQNEAQ (reference sequence). V was trimmed by 1 base and J by 7 bases, leaving 8 bases between them. The CDR3 sequence is 13 residues long. CDR3 region: CASSLDEDQPQHF. The DNA of the CDR3 is TGTGCCAGCAGCTTAGATGAAGACCAGCCCCAGCATTTT. Using reference TRBV7-9 and TRBJ1-5 for the parts outside the CDR3, the full variable domain is DTGVSQNPRHKITKRGQNVTFRCDPISEHNRLYWYRQTLGQGPEFLTYFQNEAQLEKSRLLSDRFSAERPKGSFSTLEIQRTEQGDSAMYLCASSLDEDQPQHFGDGTRLSIL.

V and J are TRBV29-1 and TRBJ2-1, with D perhaps given as TRBD1 or TRBD2 (5 bases each). Trimming took 6 bases from V and 6 from J, leaving 18 bases between them. The CDR3 extends over 14 amino acids. Per germline, CDR1 SQVTM and CDR2 ANQGSEA. CDR3 DNA: TGCAGCGTAGCTACACTGGGGGTGGGCAATGAGCAGTTCTTC. Translating gives CSVATLGVGNEQFF.

The rearrangement links TRBV5-1 to TRBJ2-5; D perhaps matches TRBD2 (6 bases). Germline loops: CDR1 SGHRS, CDR2 YFSETQ. The CDR3 consists of 14 residues. V was shortened by 5 bases and J by 5 bases, with 16 bases between the two germline ends. The CDR3 reads CASSIGAGRETQYF. The CDR3, as DNA: TGCGCCAGCAGTATTGGGGCGGGGAGGGAGACCCAGTACTTC.

V is TRBV6-6 and J is TRBJ1-5; no definite D call. V shed 2 bases and J shed 3 bases, with 14 bases lying between them. Germline CDR1 is MNHNY and CDR2 is SVGAGI (reference sequence). The length of the CDR3 is 16 residues. The CDR3, as DNA: TGTGCCAGCAGTTACGGTTTTCGCAGTTACAATCAGCCCCAGCATTTT. Its protein is CASSYGFRSYNQPQHF.

This chain connects TRBV14 to TRBJ2-6; TRBD1 is a possible D gene (5 bases). With 6 bases removed from V and 0 bases from J, the gap between germline ends came to 15 bases. The CDR3 loop spans 17 amino acids. The germline V gene encodes CDR1 SGHDN and CDR2 FVKESK. This CDR3 is CASSPAGSYSGANVLTF. CDR3 nucleotides: TGTGCCAGCAGTCCGGCAGGGTCTTACTCTGGGGCCAACGTCCTGACTTTC.

The V and J genes are TRBV6-5 and TRBJ1-4; TRBD1 agrees at 9 bases. This CDR3 contains 15 residues. The germline V gene encodes CDR1 MNHEY and CDR2 SVGAGI. V was pared by 4 bases and J by 7 bases, with 7 bases of the junction left unmatched. CDR3 DNA: TGTGCCAGCAGTTCCCGGACAGGGGTCGGTGAAAAACTGTTTTTT. It encodes CASSSRTGVGEKLFF.

V and J are TRBV5-4 and TRBJ1-1; TRBD1 might be the D (5 bases). The CDR3 loop spans 15 amino acids. V lost 0 bases, J lost 0 bases, and 9 bases lay in between. Germline V CDR1 and CDR2: SGHNT, YYREEE (reference sequence). Here the CDR3 DNA reads TGTGCCAGCAGCTTGGGTGGGGCTATGAACACTGAAGCTTTCTTT. This encodes CASSLGGAMNTEAFF.

V gene TRBV6-2 or TRBV6-3 combines with J gene TRBJ2-2, with 9 nucleotides matching TRBD1. The V segment lost 5 bases and the J segment 0 bases; nucleotides outside the gene matches: 13. The CDR3 is 19 amino acids. Germline V gene data show CDR1 as MNHEY and CDR2 as SVGEGT. CDR3 DNA: TGTGCCAGCAGTCCGGGACAGGGCCCACGAGCCACGAACACCGGGGAGCTGTTTTTT. Amino acids: CASSPGQGPRATNTGELFF.

The chain has TRBV19 and TRBJ2-5; possible D gene TRBD2, 6 bases. V was trimmed by 2 bases and J by 2 bases, leaving 12 bases between them. Germline CDR1 and CDR2: LNHDA and SQIVND (reference sequence). This CDR3 comprises 15 residues. The CDR3 region has the DNA TGTGCCAGTAGTATATGGAGGGGACCTCAAGAGACCCAGTACTTC. Its protein product is CASSIWRGPQETQYF.

This clone was counted a few times. The J gene is TRBJ2-5, the V gene TRBV9; D possibly matches TRBD1 or TRBD2 (6 bases each). This CDR3 has 16 amino acids. The germline gives CDR1 SGDLS, CDR2 YYNGEE. Trimming removed 0 bases at V and 3 bases at J, with 15 bases between. The chain's CDR3 is CASSVDVGGLEETQYF. CDR3 nucleotide sequence: TGTGCCAGCAGCGTAGATGTTGGGGGGCTGGAAGAGACCCAGTACTTC.

This rearrangement joins TRBV29-1 to TRBJ1-1, with TRBD1 identical over 7 bases. With V trimmed by 1 base and J by 6 bases, 2 bases remained unmatched. CDR3 length equals 12 residues. Germline V gene data show CDR1 as SQVTM and CDR2 as ANQGSEA. The CDR3 spells CSVEGQGSEAFF. The CDR3 DNA sequence: TGCAGCGTTGAAGGACAGGGCTCTGAAGCTTTCTTT.